The clone carrying this T cell receptor (beta chain) was seen ten or more times. The authors ran a second PCR of roughly 6 to 12 cycles using a sample-barcoded 5' primer and a J-beta primer mix. TCRdb recomputed calls from the 5' RACE reads with MiXCR, one row per CDR3 protein. The sample carries roughly 2 million distinct CDR3 sequences, about 49% recorded once. Germline CDR1 reads KGHSH; CDR2 reads LQKENI. This CDR3 spans 17 amino acids. The V gene end was trimmed by 6 bases and the J gene end by 7 bases; junction bases not matched to a gene: 18. This entry belongs to a study of blood T cells in healthy people across ages.

V usage is TRBV18 and J usage is TRBJ2-1; 7 bases line up with TRBD1. The receptor's source is a woman in her thirties or forties in good health. Sample: blood. The CDR3 sequence: CASSALNNRRGKNEQFF. In DNA, the CDR3 is TGTGCCAGCTCCGCACTGAATAATCGCAGGGGGAAGAATGAGCAGTTCTTC.